This T cell receptor beta chain derives from a study of cytomegalovirus exposure and HLA in healthy donors. About this clone itself: Sequence at one end of the junction differs from germline and may be a read error.

Both 60 Vbeta primers and 13 Jbeta primers went into the PCR. Method: immunoSEQ multiplex PCR; TCRdb's copy keeps in-frame clones and lacks some. The sample has about 120,000 clones. The sample taken for sequencing was PBMCs. The sequence derives from a man aged 18 to 29 in good health and CMV-seronegative.

The CDR3 loop reads CASSPVSGTGSRETQYF. In DNA form, the CDR3 reads TGTGCTAGCAGCCCCGTGAGTGGAACAGGGTCTAGAGAGACCCAGTACTTC. V usage is TRBV7-7 and J usage is TRBJ2-5; D is perhaps TRBD1 (6 bases). Germline-derived CDR1 and CDR2 are SSHAT and FNYEAQ (reference sequence). The CDR3 is 17 residues long.